A selection of T cell receptor beta chains follows, all from one sample in a study of blood T cell repertoires in COVID-19. Produced via immunoSEQ multiplex PCR; TCRdb's table is partial and in-frame only. This table holds 190,000 or so clones, around nine tenths found once. The sequenced material came from peripheral blood. The receptors stem from a young woman who had recovered from COVID-19. The CDR3 runs from the conserved cysteine through the conserved F or W. Each record gives: J gene, D gene, V gene, clone size, CDR3 protein, CDR3 DNA. The D gene is left open where the match is weak. Expanded clones are given a class, and other clones once, few, many or no size at all.

J: TRBJ1-2; D: NA; V: TRBV6-5; size: NA; CDR3: CASSYGTDGYTF; DNA: TGTGCCAGCAGTTACGGTACGGATGGCTACACCTTC
J: TRBJ2-7; D: TRBD1; V: TRBV7-3; size: NA; CDR3: CASSASGQGPYEQYF; DNA: TGTGCCAGCAGCGCCTCGGGACAGGGCCCCTACGAGCAGTACTTC
J: TRBJ2-2; D: NA; V: TRBV11-3; size: NA; CDR3: CASSSGQSNTGELFF; DNA: TGTGCCAGCAGCTCCGGACAGTCGAACACCGGGGAGCTGTTTTTT
J: TRBJ2-5; D: NA; V: TRBV7-3; size: NA; CDR3: CASSLDRQETQYF; DNA: TGTGCCAGCAGCCTAGACAGACAAGAGACCCAGTACTTC
J: TRBJ2-3; D: TRBD1; V: TRBV7-9; size: NA; CDR3: CASSWTGFSTDTQYF; DNA: TGTGCCAGCAGCTGGACAGGGTTCAGCACAGATACGCAGTATTTT
J: TRBJ2-2; D: NA; V: TRBV4-1; size: NA; CDR3: CASRVQPNTGELFF; DNA: TGCGCCAGCAGGGTACAACCGAACACCGGGGAGCTGTTTTTT
J: TRBJ1-5; D: NA; V: TRBV7-9; size: NA; CDR3: CASSLDSGNQPQHF; DNA: TGTGCCAGCAGCTTAGACTCGGGAAATCAGCCCCAGCATTTT
J: TRBJ2-3; D: TRBD2; V: TRBV11-2; size: NA; CDR3: CASSLGGRGGAIDTQYF; DNA: TGTGCCAGCAGCTTAGGGGGGCGCGGGGGGGCCATAGATACGCAGTATTTT
J: TRBJ1-3; D: TRBD1; V: TRBV28; size: once; CDR3: CASSSDRAGNTIYF; DNA: TGTGCCAGCAGTTCAGACAGGGCTGGAAACACCATATATTTT
J: TRBJ2-5; D: TRBD2; V: TRBV10-3; size: NA; CDR3: CAISESERAGGETQYF; DNA: TGTGCCATCAGTGAGTCGGAGAGGGCGGGAGGAGAGACCCAGTACTTC
J: TRBJ2-3; D: TRBD2; V: TRBV9; size: once; CDR3: CASSDSGRRVDTQYF; DNA: TGTGCCAGCAGCGATAGCGGGAGGAGGGTAGATACGCAGTATTTT
J: TRBJ2-1; D: TRBD2; V: TRBV6-2/TRBV6-3; size: NA; CDR3: CASSYIGGYNEQFF; DNA: TGTGCCAGCAGTTACATCGGGGGGTACAATGAGCAGTTCTTC
J: TRBJ2-2; D: NA; V: TRBV7-9; size: once; CDR3: CASSLTLINSANTGELFF; DNA: TGTGCCAGCAGCCTGACCCTGATTAACAGTGCGAACACCGGGGAGCTGTTTTTT
J: TRBJ2-7; D: TRBD1; V: TRBV9; size: NA; CDR3: CASSVEGQGIYEQYF; DNA: TGTGCCAGCAGCGTAGAGGGACAGGGGATCTACGAGCAGTACTTC
J: TRBJ2-7; D: TRBD2; V: TRBV18; size: NA; CDR3: CASSASHGRGATYEQYF; DNA: TGTGCCAGCTCCGCCTCACACGGGCGGGGGGCCACCTACGAGCAGTACTTC
J: TRBJ1-5; D: TRBD1; V: TRBV6-5; size: NA; CDR3: CASSLRQGAGQPQHF; DNA: TGTGCCAGCAGCCTCCGACAGGGGGCTGGGCAGCCCCAGCATTTT
J: TRBJ2-5; D: TRBD1; V: TRBV12-3/TRBV12-4; size: NA; CDR3: CASTPTGQETQYF; DNA: TGTGCCAGCACCCCGACAGGGCAAGAGACCCAGTACTTC
J: TRBJ2-1; D: TRBD2; V: TRBV7-9; size: NA; CDR3: CASSSRGGRSYNEQFF; DNA: TGTGCCAGCAGCTCCCGGGGGGGCCGCTCCTACAATGAGCAGTTCTTC